The 6 T cell receptor beta chains in this list originate from one sample, sequenced in a study of shared clonotypes between healthy human individuals. The assay was immunoSEQ multiplex PCR, and TCRdb's table has in-frame clones only and misses some. The sample contains millions of clones, roughly 96% of which appear only once. Sequencing used naive CD4+ T cells sorted from blood. Stated subset: CD45RA+ positively selected. These receptors were obtained from a man aged 18 to 30 in good health.

J is TRBJ2-3 and V is TRBV5-4; D assignment may be TRBD1 or TRBD2 (7 bases each). The CDR3 consists of 14 residues. Germline V gene lookup returns CDR1 SGHNT and CDR2 YYREEE (reference sequence). Trimming cost V 4 bases and J 5 bases, with 14 bases left between them. CDR3 sequence: CASSPGGAGDTQYF. The CDR3 region has the DNA TGTGCCAGCAGCCCAGGGGGGGCAGGAGATACGCAGTATTTT.

V is TRBV28 and J is TRBJ2-3, with 10 bases matching TRBD2. Germline-derived CDR1 and CDR2 are MDHEN and SYDVKM. With 4 bases clipped from V and 1 base from J, the junction kept 14 bases outside the gene matches. The CDR3 is made up of 19 amino acids. The CDR3: CASSSLKRGGPGGTDTQYF. The CDR3 DNA sequence: TGTGCCAGCAGTTCCCTAAAGCGGGGGGGACCTGGGGGCACAGATACGCAGTATTTT. Complete variable domain (other parts from reference TRBV28 and TRBJ2-3): DVKVTQSSRYLVKRTGEKVFLECVQDMDHENMFWYRQDPGLGLRLIYFSYDVKMKEKGDIPEGYSVSREKKERFSLILESASTNQTSMYLCASSSLKRGGPGGTDTQYFGPGTRLTVL.

DNA for the CDR3: TGTGCCTGGAGACCTAGCGGAAAGACCCAGTACTTC. It codes for CAWRPSGKTQYF. The chain joins TRBV30 to TRBJ2-5; 7 bases are shared with TRBD2. The CDR3 has 12 amino acids. Germline CDR1 GTSNPN, CDR2 SVGIG (reference sequence). V lost 3 bases and J lost 6; bases outside the gene matches: 4.

The V call is TRBV2, the J call TRBJ2-7, with TRBD2 identical over 11 bases. This CDR3 has 15 amino acids. Germline CDR1 and CDR2: SNHLY and FYNNEI. V lost 5 bases to trimming and J lost 2 bases; unmatched junction nucleotides: 5. The CDR3 nucleotides are TGTGCCAGCAGTCCGACTAGCGGGGCCGCCTACGAGCAGTACTTC. Translated: CASSPTSGAAYEQYF.

This chain joins TRBV10-3 and TRBJ2-7; 7 nucleotides align to TRBD1. V gave up 3 bases and J gave up 3 bases; unmatched junction bases: 8. The CDR3 contains 15 residues. Per germline, CDR1 ENHRY and CDR2 SYGVKD. For the CDR3, the DNA is TGTGCCATCAGTGACCGGGCAGGGGGTTACTACGAGCAGTACTTC. This sequence encodes CAISDRAGGYYEQYF.

The gene calls are TRBV5-6 and TRBJ2-7; 7 nucleotides agree with TRBD1. After removal of 0 bases from V and 1 base from J, the junction contained 4 bases not matched to a gene. CDR1 is SGHDT and CDR2 is YYEEEE in the germline V gene. This CDR3 spans 15 amino acids. DNA of the CDR3: TGTGCCAGCAGCTTGGGGACAGGTCCATCCTACGAGCAGTACTTC. Amino acid sequence: CASSLGTGPSYEQYF.